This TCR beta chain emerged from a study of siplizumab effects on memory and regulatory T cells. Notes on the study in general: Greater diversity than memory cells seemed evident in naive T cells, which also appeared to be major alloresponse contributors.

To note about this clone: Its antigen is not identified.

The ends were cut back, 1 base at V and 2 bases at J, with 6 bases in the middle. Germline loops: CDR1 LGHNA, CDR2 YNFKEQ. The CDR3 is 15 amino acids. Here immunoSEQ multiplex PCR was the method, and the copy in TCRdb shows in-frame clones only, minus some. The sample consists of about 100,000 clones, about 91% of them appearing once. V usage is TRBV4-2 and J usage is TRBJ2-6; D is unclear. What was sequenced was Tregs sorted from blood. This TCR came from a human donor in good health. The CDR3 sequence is CASSQVMAGANVLTF. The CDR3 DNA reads TGTGCCAGCAGCCAAGTAATGGCTGGGGCCAACGTCCTGACTTTC.